Below, 30 T cell receptor beta chains from the same sample are listed, as sequenced in a study of regulatory T cells in long-lasting Graves disease. This sample's time point: persistent/refractory GD, antithyroid drugs over 5 years with positive TRAb. RNA extracted from PBMCs served as the sequencing template. Construction of the TCR beta libraries employed iRepertoire HTBI primers in conjunction with Arm-PCR of CDR3 regions. TCRdb passed the multiplex PCR reads through MiXCR, listing each CDR3 protein once. The sample has 300,000 to 500,000 distinct CDR3 sequences; more than 20% are singletons. The source was peripheral blood mononuclear cells (PBMCs), collected when the disease was refractory, from a patient treated with antithyroid drugs. The source of these receptors is a female donor with Graves disease.

The sample holds a few counts of this clonotype. J is TRBJ2-7 and V is TRBV20-1; D unresolved. The CDR3 sequence is 13 residues long. In germline, CDR1 is DFQATT, CDR2 SNEGSKA (reference sequence). Trimming left V 7 bases short and J 4 bases short, with 17 bases between. The CDR3 sequence: CSVIPRGRYEQYF. CDR3 DNA sequence: TGCAGTGTTATCCCTCGTGGTCGGTACGAGCAGTACTTC.

This clonotype was recorded at least ten times. The V gene is TRBV7-2, the J gene TRBJ2-7, with 12 bases that match TRBD1. Germline lookup yields CDR1 SGHTA and CDR2 FQGNSA. The CDR3 contains 16 residues. Losses at the gene ends were 0 bases for V and 7 bases for J; bases not matched to a gene: 7. CDR3 sequence: CASSLARGQGAKEQYF. The CDR3 DNA reads as TGTGCCAGCAGCTTAGCGAGGGGACAGGGGGCTAAAGAGCAGTACTTC. Supplemented by reference TRBV7-2 and TRBJ2-7, the full variable domain reads GAGVSQSPSNKVTEKGKDVELRCDPISGHTALYWYRQSLGQGLEFLIYFQGNSAPDKSGLPSDRFSAERTGGSVSTLTIQRTQQEDSAVYLCASSLARGQGAKEQYFGPGTRLTVT.

This clonotype appeared many times. V usage is TRBV6-1 and J usage is TRBJ1-2; 11 bases fit TRBD1. The CDR3 is 16 residues long. CDR1 and CDR2 (germline): MNHNS, SASEGT. V shed 6 bases and J 3 bases; nucleotides not matched to a gene: 9. The CDR3 loop is CASSPGQGVVDYGYTF. DNA for the CDR3: TGTGCCAGCAGCCCGGGACAGGGGGTTGTCGACTATGGCTACACCTTC.

This clonotype was observed many times. The chain recombines TRBV15 with TRBJ2-1; D is uncertain. CDR1 is LNHNV and CDR2 is YYDKDF in the germline V gene (reference sequence). The CDR3 runs to 12 residues. V shed 3 bases and J shed 7 bases, with 7 bases lying between them. CDR3 sequence reads: CATSSSGNEQFF. As DNA, the CDR3 is TGTGCCACCAGCAGTAGTGGGAATGAGCAGTTCTTC.

This rearrangement joins TRBV9 to TRBJ1-3, with TRBD1 identical over 7 bases. The CDR3 is 17 amino acids. In germline, CDR1 is SGDLS, CDR2 YYNGEE. The V segment lost 0 bases and the J segment 0 bases; nucleotides outside the gene matches: 6. This CDR3 is CASSVGDRSYSGNTIYF. The CDR3 coding sequence is TGTGCCAGCAGCGTAGGGGACAGATCCTACTCTGGAAACACCATATATTTT.

The rearrangement uses TRBV19 and TRBJ1-1, with unresolved D. There are 15 residues in the CDR3. The germline V gene has CDR1 LNHDA and CDR2 SQIVND (reference sequence). The V end was cut by 3 bases, the J end by 5 bases, with 16 bases between. Here the CDR3 reads CASSIRTDFGTEAFF. CDR3 coding DNA: TGTGCCAGTAGTATCCGGACTGATTTTGGGACTGAAGCTTTCTTT.

On this clonotype itself: This may arise from a read error, as a much more abundant clone is one base away. The CDR3 spells CASSLVSGTSNYEQYF. For the CDR3, the DNA is TGCGCCAGCAGCTTGGTCTCCGGGACTAGCAACTACGAGCAGTACTTC. The rearrangement uses TRBV5-1 and TRBJ2-7; 9 bases align to TRBD2. Germline loops: CDR1 SGHRS, CDR2 YFSETQ. The CDR3 is made up of 16 amino acids. J gave up 3 bases and V 0 bases, and 7 bases lay outside the gene matches.

CDR3 loop: CASSPITSRQGKTEAFF. The CDR3 region has the DNA TGTGCCAGCAGCCCAATCACCAGCCGACAGGGGAAGACTGAAGCTTTCTTT. J is TRBJ1-1 and V is TRBV7-6, with 8 positions matching TRBD1. J lost 5 bases, V lost 5 bases, and 16 bases had no gene match. The length of the CDR3 is 17 residues. Germline CDR1 and CDR2: SGHVS and FNYEAQ. The complete variable domain, with remaining parts taken from reference TRBV7-6 and TRBJ1-1, reads GAGVSQSPRYKVTKRGQDVALRCDPISGHVSLYWYRQALGQGPEFLTYFNYEAQQDKSGLPNDRFSAERPEGSISTLTIQRTEQRDSAMYRCASSPITSRQGKTEAFFGQGTRLTVV.

The genes are TRBV4-1 and TRBJ2-7; 8 bases line up with TRBD2. Germline trimming cut 4 bases from V and 2 bases from J; bases unmatched to any gene: 13. This CDR3 region has 17 residues. Per germline, CDR1 MGHRA and CDR2 YSYEKL. In DNA, the CDR3 is TGCGCCAGCAGCCCAAACCTAGGGCGACTAGCGACCTACGAGCAGTACTTC. Protein product: CASSPNLGRLATYEQYF.

This sequence joins TRBV10-2 and TRBJ1-5; D is undetermined. The CDR3 extends over 14 amino acids. Germline lookup yields CDR1 WSHSY and CDR2 SAAADI. V was pared by 0 bases and J by 4 bases, with 7 bases between. The CDR3 sequence is CASSESKGNQPQHF. Here the CDR3 DNA reads TGCGCCAGCAGTGAGTCTAAGGGAAATCAGCCCCAGCATTTT.

This clonotype was recorded many times. This chain links TRBV15 with TRBJ2-5; 11 bases agree with TRBD2. This CDR3 is 16 amino acids long. Germline V lookup: CDR1 LNHNV, CDR2 YYDKDF (reference sequence). V lost 0 bases to trimming and J lost 4 bases; unmatched junction nucleotides: 4. The CDR3 loop is CATSREVAGGRETQYF. As DNA, the CDR3 is TGTGCCACCAGCAGAGAAGTAGCGGGAGGGCGAGAGACCCAGTACTTC.

The rearrangement joins TRBV6-1 to TRBJ2-2; 11 bases are shared with TRBD2. The CDR3 is 18 residues long. Per the germline V gene, CDR1 is MNHNS and CDR2 is SASEGT. J gave up 5 bases and V 5 bases, and 13 bases lay outside the gene matches. CDR3 nucleotide sequence: TGTGCCAGCAGTAAACCGATTCTAGCGGGAGGTCGGACCGGGGAGCTGTTTTTT. Its translation: CASSKPILAGGRTGELFF.

This clonotype was detected ten times or more. The chain couples TRBV12-3 or TRBV12-4 to TRBJ2-7; D is unresolved. The CDR3 consists of 12 residues. The V end lost 5 bases, the J end lost 0 bases, and 5 bases lay between the germline ends. In nucleotides, the CDR3 is TGTGCCAGCAGTGTCGACTCCTACGAGCAGTACTTC. Protein product: CASSVDSYEQYF.

In this sample, this clonotype turned up many times. The chain recombines TRBV7-3 with TRBJ2-5; maybe TRBD1 (6 bases). In germline, CDR1 is SGHTA, CDR2 FQGTGA. The CDR3 spans 15 residues. V was shortened by 5 bases and J by 5 bases, with 18 bases between the two germline ends. The CDR3 nucleotides are TGTGCCAGCAGCCCTGGGACACAATCAGTGGAGACCCAGTACTTC. The encoded protein is CASSPGTQSVETQYF.

The table lists this clonotype with a count of one. The CDR3 coding sequence is TGCAGTGCTAGTCCTAGGGCTAACTATGGCTACACCTTC. It specifies CSASPRANYGYTF. The chain joins TRBV20-1 to TRBJ1-2; D is undetermined. The CDR3 length is 13 residues. Germline V lookup: CDR1 DFQATT, CDR2 SNEGSKA (reference sequence). The V and J ends lost 3 bases and 0 bases respectively, with 8 bases between them.

This clonotype was seen a handful of times. The chain has TRBV18 and TRBJ1-5; 7 positions match TRBD1. CDR1 and CDR2 (germline): KGHSH, LQKENI. The ends lost 4 bases at V and 5 bases at J; junction bases unmatched: 8. CDR3 length: 15 amino acids. CDR3: CASSLYRGSDQPQHF. In DNA, the CDR3 is TGTGCCAGCTCACTATACAGGGGAAGCGATCAGCCCCAGCATTTT.

There are many counts of this clonotype. The V call is TRBV18, the J call TRBJ2-5; 7 bases line up with TRBD1. CDR3 length: 15 residues. Germline CDR1 reads KGHSH; CDR2 reads LQKENI. V was pared by 2 bases and J by 9 bases, with 12 bases of the junction left unmatched. The DNA for the CDR3 is TGTGCCAGCTCACCAATCGGGACAGTGGTCATGGCCCAGTACTTC. Its translation: CASSPIGTVVMAQYF. Looking up the rest from reference TRBV18 and TRBJ2-5 gives the full variable domain: NAGVMQNPRHLVRRRGQEARLRCSPMKGHSHVYWYRQLPEEGLKFMVYLQKENIIDESGMPKERFSAEFPKEGPSILRIQQVVRGDSAAYFCASSPIGTVVMAQYFGPGTRLLVL.

This clonotype was seen more than once but under ten times. This chain links TRBV29-1 with TRBJ2-3, with 7 bases aligning to TRBD1. V trimming: 3 bases; J trimming: 0 bases; junction bases outside the gene matches: 3. Per germline, CDR1 SQVTM and CDR2 ANQGSEA. The CDR3 spans 14 residues. CDR3 coding DNA: TGCAGCGTTGATCCGACAGGGAGCACAGATACGCAGTATTTT. Translated: CSVDPTGSTDTQYF.

The chain uses TRBV7-9 and TRBJ1-2; unclear D gene. Germline V lookup: CDR1 SEHNR, CDR2 FQNEAQ (reference sequence). The CDR3 spans 14 residues. V was pared by 7 bases and J by 4 bases, with 16 bases between. CDR3 nucleotide sequence: TGTGCCAGCACCTTTGACCCTCTGGTCTATGGCTACACCTTC. Its translation is CASTFDPLVYGYTF.

This clonotype was counted at least ten times. The chain recombines TRBV27 with TRBJ1-6; D possibly corresponds to TRBD1 (5 bases). CDR3 length: 18 amino acids. V lost 5 bases and J lost 10, with 27 bases in between. CDR1 MNHEY and CDR2 SMNVEV come from the germline V gene (reference sequence). CDR3: CASSASPGGPKYASPLHF. The CDR3 region has the DNA TGTGCCAGCAGTGCTAGCCCCGGGGGACCGAAATACGCATCACCCCTCCACTTT.

V is TRBV7-2 and J is TRBJ1-5; 8 nucleotides agree with TRBD1. The CDR3 is 16 residues long. The J segment lost 8 bases and the V segment lost 1 base, leaving 10 bases of the junction unmatched. Germline values: CDR1 SGHTA, CDR2 FQGNSA. The CDR3 is CASSLVGQGAREPQHF. As DNA, the CDR3 is TGTGCCAGCAGCTTAGTAGGACAGGGAGCCCGGGAGCCCCAGCATTTT.

The chain uses TRBV20-1 and TRBJ2-7; D might be TRBD2 (5 bases). CDR1 DFQATT and CDR2 SNEGSKA come from the germline V gene (reference sequence). This CDR3 contains 14 residues. Trimming cost V 3 bases and J 3 bases, with 15 bases left between them. The CDR3 protein is CSASSRAEDYEQYF. The CDR3 coding sequence is TGCAGTGCTAGTTCGAGGGCGGAGGACTACGAGCAGTACTTC.

With regard to this clonotype: A read error may explain this, as a much larger clone is one base away. A read error is likely, as this CDR3 ends without the conserved phenylalanine or tryptophan. The rearrangement uses TRBV12-3 or TRBV12-4 and TRBJ2-2, with D perhaps matching TRBD1 or TRBD2 (7 bases each). The V end was cut by 8 bases, the J end by 6 bases, with 13 bases between. CDR3 length: 13 residues. CDR3 in amino acids: CASGRGRPGELFL. As DNA, the CDR3 is TGTGCCAGCGGGAGGGGGCGCCCCGGGGAGCTGTTTCTT.

The J gene is TRBJ2-7, the V gene TRBV10-3, with D possibly TRBD2 on 6 matching bases. With 8 bases removed from V and 5 bases from J, the gap between germline ends came to 16 bases. The CDR3 is 13 amino acids. Germline V gene lookup returns CDR1 ENHRY and CDR2 SYGVKD. The CDR3 DNA follows: TGTGCCATCTCTGGTAGCGGTATCGACGAGCAGTACTTC. It yields the protein CAISGSGIDEQYF.

The chain uses TRBV2 and TRBJ2-1, with 10 bases matching TRBD2. The CDR3 runs 15 residues. J was trimmed by 0 bases and V by 6 bases; bases with no gene match: 2. Germline assignment: CDR1 SNHLY and CDR2 FYNNEI. Written as DNA, the CDR3 is TGTGCCAGCAGCGCTAGCGGGAGCTCCTACAATGAGCAGTTCTTC. This sequence encodes CASSASGSSYNEQFF. The full variable domain, in which reference TRBV2 and TRBJ2-1 provide the parts outside the CDR3, is EPEVTQTPSHQVTQMGQEVILRCVPISNHLYFYWYRQILGQKVEFLVSFYNNEISEKSEIFDDQFSVERPDGSNFTLKIRSTKLEDSAMYFCASSASGSSYNEQFFGPGTRLTVL.

This clonotype occurred many times. This sequence joins TRBV3-1 and TRBJ1-1, with unresolved D. The V and J ends lost 0 bases and 0 bases respectively, with 5 bases between them. In germline, CDR1 is LGHDT, CDR2 YNNKEL (reference sequence). This CDR3 has 14 amino acids. The CDR3 loop is CASSQEQMNTEAFF. The CDR3 DNA sequence: TGTGCCAGCAGCCAAGAACAGATGAACACTGAAGCTTTCTTT.

This clonotype was observed many times. The CDR3 nucleotides are TGTGCCAGCAGTTATCCAACTGAAGCTTTCTTT. Translating gives CASSYPTEAFF. The chain employs TRBV6-2 or TRBV6-3 and TRBJ1-1; D call uncertain. CDR3 size: 11 residues. Trimming left V 3 bases short and J 5 bases short, with 4 bases between. CDR1 is MNHEY, CDR2 SVGEGT, per germline.

Ten or more counts support this clonotype. This chain joins TRBV28 and TRBJ2-5, with 15 positions matching TRBD2. Germline assignment: CDR1 MDHEN and CDR2 SYDVKM. The CDR3 consists of 16 residues. V lost 4 bases, J lost 6 bases, and 6 bases stayed unmatched. CDR3 sequence (DNA): TGTGCCAGCAGTTCAAGGACTAGCGGGAGGGGAAAGACCCAGTACTTC. The encoded protein is CASSSRTSGRGKTQYF.

This clonotype was counted many times. The gene calls are TRBV20-1 and TRBJ1-1; D uncertain. Germline loops: CDR1 DFQATT, CDR2 SNEGSKA (reference sequence). This CDR3 has 12 amino acids. V was clipped by 2 bases and J by 0 bases, with 4 bases between them. CDR3 loop: CSARTLNTEAFF. CDR3 in DNA: TGCAGTGCTAGAACACTGAACACTGAAGCTTTCTTT.

In this sample, this clonotype turned up a few times. This sequence joins TRBV12-3 or TRBV12-4 and TRBJ1-1; D ambiguous. V shed 6 bases and J shed 0 bases, with 11 bases lying between them. The CDR3 runs to 14 residues. The CDR3 coding sequence is TGTGCCAGCAGGTGGGCGACAATGAACACTGAAGCTTTCTTT. It translates to CASRWATMNTEAFF.